These 17 T cell receptor beta chains were sequenced from one sample in a study of blood T cell repertoires in COVID-19. Using immunoSEQ multiplex PCR, the repertoire was profiled, and TCRdb retains in-frame clones only, with some absent. The table includes fewer than 350,000 clones, around nine tenths detected once. The sample was PBMCs or T cells enriched from blood (not recorded which). The receptors stem from a woman aged 60-70 years in a cohort exposed to, infected with or recovered from COVID-19 (not recorded which).

The rearrangement uses TRBV28 and TRBJ1-3, with TRBD1 identical over 12 bases. The germline V gene encodes CDR1 MDHEN and CDR2 SYDVKM. J was trimmed by 4 bases and V by 4 bases; bases with no gene match: 5. The CDR3 is 16 amino acids. CDR3: CASSWGQGAPGNTIYF. The DNA of the CDR3 is TGTGCCAGCAGTTGGGGACAGGGGGCGCCAGGAAACACCATATATTTT.

The chain couples TRBV6-2 or TRBV6-3 to TRBJ1-5; 7 nucleotides line up with TRBD1. The CDR3 length is 15 residues. Losses at the gene ends were 4 bases for V and 5 bases for J; bases not matched to a gene: 8. Germline V CDR1 and CDR2: MNHEY, SVGEGT. CDR3 in amino acids: CASSLPGQPYQPQHF. The DNA for the CDR3 is TGTGCCAGCAGTTTACCGGGACAGCCGTATCAGCCCCAGCATTTT.

The V call is TRBV7-2, the J call TRBJ2-1, with D perhaps TRBD2 (6 bases). Between the trimmed V and J ends, which lost 10 bases and 1 base, there was a span of 14 bases. The CDR3 extends over 14 amino acids. The germline CDR1 and CDR2 sequences are SGHTA and FQGNSA. The CDR3 is CATLAGPSYNEQFF. The DNA of the CDR3 is TGTGCCACCCTGGCGGGGCCGTCCTACAATGAGCAGTTCTTC. Using reference TRBV7-2 and TRBJ2-1 for the parts outside the CDR3, the full variable domain is GAGVSQSPSNKVTEKGKDVELRCDPISGHTALYWYRQSLGQGLEFLIYFQGNSAPDKSGLPSDRFSAERTGGSVSTLTIQRTQQEDSAVYLCATLAGPSYNEQFFGPGTRLTVL.

V usage is TRBV7-8 and J usage is TRBJ2-4; no definite D call. CDR1 is SGHVS, CDR2 FQNEAQ, per germline. This CDR3 contains 13 residues. Trimming removed 5 bases from V and 1 base from J, with 6 bases in between. The CDR3 nucleotides are TGTGCCAGCAGCCGGAGTGCCAAAAACATTCAGTACTTC. It codes for CASSRSAKNIQYF.

The chain has TRBV19 and TRBJ2-6; D may be TRBD2 (6 bases). CDR1 is LNHDA and CDR2 is SQIVND in the germline V gene (reference sequence). V was shortened by 8 bases and J by 0 bases, with 14 bases between the two germline ends. The length of the CDR3 is 16 residues. CDR3 protein: CASGRGRDSGANVLTF. CDR3 coding DNA: TGTGCCAGTGGGCGGGGCCGCGACTCTGGGGCCAACGTCCTGACTTTC.

V usage is TRBV7-2 and J usage is TRBJ2-1; the match to TRBD2 covers 8 bases. Per germline, CDR1 SGHTA and CDR2 FQGNSA. This CDR3 has 16 amino acids. The junction had 11 bases not matched to a gene; V was cut back by 5 bases and J by 5 bases. The CDR3 is CASSGRLAIGHNEQFF. The CDR3, as DNA: TGTGCCAGCAGCGGCCGACTAGCGATCGGCCACAATGAGCAGTTCTTC.

This chain links TRBV27 with TRBJ2-7, with D maybe TRBD1 (8 bases). Germline lookup yields CDR1 MNHEY and CDR2 SMNVEV (reference sequence). Trimming pared 0 bases from V and 2 bases from J, leaving 17 bases between. The CDR3 spans 17 residues. The CDR3 sequence is CASSLSRGTGATYEQYF. For the CDR3, the DNA is TGTGCCAGCAGTTTATCGCGGGGGACAGGCGCAACCTACGAGCAGTACTTC.

V gene TRBV19 combines with J gene TRBJ2-5; D unresolved. The CDR3 has 15 amino acids. Trimming cost V 1 base and J 2 bases, with 11 bases left between them. Germline values: CDR1 LNHDA, CDR2 SQIVND (reference sequence). CDR3: CASSIGQPGQETQYF. As DNA, the CDR3 is TGTGCCAGTAGTATAGGGCAACCCGGGCAAGAGACCCAGTACTTC.

This clone was detected only a few times. The chain combines TRBV5-1 with TRBJ2-1; TRBD2 matches 8 bases. This CDR3 contains 17 residues. Per the germline V gene, CDR1 is SGHRS and CDR2 is YFSETQ. V was pared by 3 bases and J by 11 bases, with 19 bases of the junction left unmatched. DNA for the CDR3: TGCGCCAGCAGCTCGGAAGGGACTAGGGGGAAGGGGGTAAAGCAGTTCTTC. It specifies CASSSEGTRGKGVKQFF.

This clone was found many times. The chain couples TRBV2 to TRBJ2-1; 9 nucleotides agree with TRBD2. V shed 6 bases, J shed 9 bases, and the junction held 6 bases outside the gene matches. This CDR3 spans 13 amino acids. CDR1 is SNHLY, CDR2 FYNNEI, per germline. CDR3 loop: CASSASGEGEQFF. CDR3 DNA: TGTGCCAGCAGCGCTAGCGGGGAAGGTGAGCAGTTCTTC.

The chain links TRBV27 to TRBJ1-5, with TRBD1 as a possible D gene (5 bases). The CDR3 has 15 amino acids. V dropped 2 bases and J dropped 2 bases, with 10 bases sitting between them. The germline V gene encodes CDR1 MNHEY and CDR2 SMNVEV (reference sequence). The CDR3 DNA follows: TGTGCCAGCAGTTTACAGGGAACGGGCAATCAGCCCCAGCATTTT. Protein: CASSLQGTGNQPQHF.

This rearrangement joins TRBV4-1 to TRBJ2-7; maybe TRBD2 (6 bases). In germline, CDR1 is MGHRA, CDR2 YSYEKL. Between the trimmed V and J ends, which lost 1 base and 1 base, there was a span of 8 bases. This CDR3 is 14 amino acids long. CDR3 loop: CASSQGGASYEQYF. In nucleotides, the CDR3 is TGCGCCAGCAGCCAAGGCGGGGCGTCCTACGAGCAGTACTTC.

This clone was observed a few times. The chain has TRBV30 and TRBJ2-7; 7 bases are a match to TRBD1. The CDR3 is made up of 14 amino acids. Germline trimming cut 4 bases from V and 4 bases from J; bases unmatched to any gene: 10. The germline CDR1 and CDR2 sequences are GTSNPN and SVGIG (reference sequence). CDR3 region: CAWKEQTGPYEQYF. CDR3 in DNA: TGTGCCTGGAAGGAGCAGACAGGGCCTTACGAGCAGTACTTC.

This clone showed up just a few times. The rearrangement uses TRBV1 and TRBJ1-2; TRBD1, the table's D call, lacks a check against the DNA. TRBV1 is annotated as a pseudogene. CDR3 length: 15 residues. CDR3 nucleotide sequence: TGCACCAGCAGCCAAGAGGGTTCTCGGACACGGGGCTACACCTTC. It translates to CTSSQEGSRTRGYTF.

The rearrangement uses TRBV18 and TRBJ2-7; 7 nucleotides align to TRBD2. The germline CDR1 and CDR2 sequences are KGHSH and LQKENI. With V trimmed by 2 bases and J by 5 bases, 6 bases remained unmatched. This CDR3 is built from 14 residues. The CDR3 protein is CASSPVSGNNEQYF. The DNA for the CDR3 is TGTGCCAGCTCACCAGTAAGCGGGAACAACGAGCAGTACTTC. The full variable domain, its missing parts supplied by reference TRBV18 and TRBJ2-7, is NAGVMQNPRHLVRRRGQEARLRCSPMKGHSHVYWYRQLPEEGLKFMVYLQKENIIDESGMPKERFSAEFPKEGPSILRIQQVVRGDSAAYFCASSPVSGNNEQYFGPGTRLTVT.

This clone was seen a few times. The V and J genes are TRBV7-2 and TRBJ2-3; no reliable D call. Trimming stripped 6 bases from V and 3 bases from J, with 13 bases between. The length of the CDR3 is 14 residues. From germline, CDR1 is SGHTA and CDR2 FQGNSA. The CDR3: CASRFSVGTDTQYF. CDR3 nucleotides: TGTGCCAGCAGGTTTAGTGTCGGTACAGATACGCAGTATTTT.

The table lists this clone with a few counts. The genes are TRBV2 and TRBJ2-7; a weak D match, TRBD2 (6 bases). The germline V gene encodes CDR1 SNHLY and CDR2 FYNNEI. V dropped 3 bases and J dropped 6 bases, with 12 bases sitting between them. This CDR3 is built from 13 residues. CDR3 in DNA: TGTGCCAGCAGTGACGGGAGTCTTGGCGAGCAGTACTTC. This translates into CASSDGSLGEQYF.